One sample yielded the 19 T cell receptor beta chains listed below, sequenced in a study of blood T cell repertoires in COVID-19. Sequenced by immunoSEQ multiplex PCR; TCRdb stores in-frame clones only, minus some. The table lists roughly 440,000 clones, roughly 88% of them singletons. Sequencing was performed on peripheral blood. These receptors were obtained from a woman between 45 and 65 years old with COVID-19, enrolled during active disease.

This clone was recorded only once. V is TRBV5-4 and J is TRBJ2-3; 8 bases align to TRBD2. V lost 4 bases and J lost 3; bases outside the gene matches: 7. The CDR3 sequence is 15 residues long. Germline V gene data show CDR1 as SGHNT and CDR2 as YYREEE (reference sequence). CDR3 coding DNA: TGTGCCAGCAGCCCCGGACTAGCCCCTACAGATACGCAGTATTTT. It encodes CASSPGLAPTDTQYF.

This clone is a singleton in its sample. The chain joins TRBV6-5 to TRBJ2-5, with D possibly being TRBD1 (5 bases). The V end was cut by 4 bases, the J end by 2 bases, with 8 bases between. The CDR3 covers 13 residues. Germline V gene data show CDR1 as MNHEY and CDR2 as SVGAGI. The CDR3 DNA reads as TGTGCCAGCAGTTGGACACCACAAGAGACCCAGTACTTC. Translation: CASSWTPQETQYF.

The gene calls are TRBV3-1 (or the pseudogene TRBV3-2) and TRBJ2-3; TRBD2 is a possible D gene (6 bases). The CDR3 covers 17 residues. The V end was cut by 0 bases, the J end by 1 base, with 14 bases between. Germline V gene sequence: CDR1 LGHDT, CDR2 YNNKEL (reference sequence). The CDR3, as DNA: TGTGCCAGCAGCCAAGATATAGGGCGGGGCGGCACAGATACGCAGTATTTT. Translating it yields CASSQDIGRGGTDTQYF.

This sequence joins TRBV7-6 and TRBJ2-7, with D possibly being TRBD1 (6 bases). Trimming stripped 5 bases from V and 2 bases from J, with 16 bases between. The CDR3 is 15 amino acids. CDR1 is SGHVS, CDR2 FNYEAQ, per germline. In nucleotides, the CDR3 is TGTGCCAGCAGCCTACGGGACACTTCCGCCTACGAGCAGTACTTC. Translated: CASSLRDTSAYEQYF.

The genes are TRBV29-1 and TRBJ2-2, with D perhaps TRBD2 (5 bases). This CDR3 comprises 14 residues. Trimming shortened V by 6 bases and J by 3 bases, and 14 bases separated the two germline ends. Germline assignment: CDR1 SQVTM and CDR2 ANQGSEA. The CDR3 loop is CSVGSAVDTGELFF. The CDR3 bases are TGCAGCGTAGGGAGTGCGGTGGACACCGGGGAGCTGTTTTTT.

This rearrangement joins TRBV11-2 to TRBJ2-7, with 11 bases fitting TRBD2. Looked up from germline, CDR1 is SGHAT and CDR2 is FQNNGV. The CDR3 runs 16 residues. V was pared by 1 base and J by 6 bases, with 8 bases of the junction left unmatched. CDR3 nucleotide sequence: TGTGCCAGCAGCTTAGGTGGGCTAGCGGGGGGCAGCGAGCAGTACTTC. As protein: CASSLGGLAGGSEQYF.

Remarks on this clone: The same CDR3 also results from other DNA sequences found in this sample. The chain carries TRBV6-5 and TRBJ1-2; D remains ambiguous. V gave up 7 bases and J gave up 2 bases, with 8 bases separating them. Germline CDR1 reads MNHEY; CDR2 reads SVGAGI. The CDR3 sequence is 12 residues long. The chain's CDR3 is CASNPGNYGYTF. DNA of the CDR3: TGTGCCAGCAATCCCGGGAACTATGGCTACACCTTC.

This clone was counted only a few times. The chain joins TRBV2 to TRBJ1-3, with TRBD1 matching 7 bases. The length of the CDR3 is 15 residues. V was pared by 10 bases and J by 4 bases, with 13 bases of the junction left unmatched. CDR1 and CDR2 (germline): SNHLY, FYNNEI. The DNA for the CDR3 is TGTGCCACCCGACCCCCCCTGGGACAGGGAAACACCATATATTTT. It yields the protein CATRPPLGQGNTIYF.

The chain employs TRBV19 and TRBJ2-3; TRBD1 might be the D (6 bases). The germline V and J ends were trimmed by 3 bases and 2 bases, with 9 bases remaining between them. The CDR3 is 14 residues long. Germline values: CDR1 LNHDA, CDR2 SQIVND (reference sequence). The CDR3 sequence: CASSMGASTDTQYF. The CDR3 DNA follows: TGTGCCAGTAGTATGGGGGCGTCCACAGATACGCAGTATTTT.

The V call is TRBV7-3, the J call TRBJ2-3; D might be TRBD2 (6 bases). With 4 bases removed from V and 1 base from J, the gap between germline ends came to 15 bases. This CDR3 region has 16 residues. CDR1 is SGHTA, CDR2 FQGTGA, per germline. The CDR3 sequence is CASSSAGRAGTDTQYF. CDR3 nucleotide sequence: TGTGCCAGCAGCTCCGCGGGGCGGGCTGGCACAGATACGCAGTATTTT.

J is TRBJ1-2 and V is TRBV6-1, with a possible D match to TRBD1 (5 bases). This CDR3 region has 15 residues. The V end lost 1 base, the J end lost 5 bases, and 14 bases lay between the germline ends. Looked up from germline, CDR1 is MNHNS and CDR2 is SASEGT. The CDR3 bases are TGTGCCAGCAGTGAAGTCGAGAGGCGGGGGTATGGCTACACCTTC. This encodes CASSEVERRGYGYTF.

The gene calls are TRBV5-6 and TRBJ1-5, with D tentatively TRBD1 (6 bases). Trimming removed 4 bases at V and 8 bases at J, with 16 bases between. The CDR3 has 14 amino acids. The V gene's germline CDR1 is SGHDT and CDR2 YYEEEE. CDR3 sequence: CASSTGRGNKPQHF. The CDR3 bases are TGTGCCAGCAGCACGGGCAGGGGAAACAAGCCCCAGCATTTT.

The genes are TRBV28 and TRBJ2-1; 9 bases map to TRBD2. This CDR3 comprises 14 residues. Germline V gene lookup returns CDR1 MDHEN and CDR2 SYDVKM. Unmatched junction bases numbered 7, after V lost 7 bases and J lost 6 bases. CDR3 nucleotide sequence: TGTGCCAGCATGGGCGGGGGGGCGATCAATGAGCAGTTCTTC. Its translation is CASMGGGAINEQFF. Full variable domain (outside the CDR3, taken from reference TRBV28 and TRBJ2-1): DVKVTQSSRYLVKRTGEKVFLECVQDMDHENMFWYRQDPGLGLRLIYFSYDVKMKEKGDIPEGYSVSREKKERFSLILESASTNQTSMYLCASMGGGAINEQFFGPGTRLTVL.

The chain has TRBV6-5 and TRBJ2-7, with TRBD1 as a possible D gene (5 bases). Germline loops: CDR1 MNHEY, CDR2 SVGAGI. Trimming took off 5 bases at V and 3 bases at J, with 11 bases between the two ends. The CDR3 consists of 13 residues. CDR3 nucleotide sequence: TGTGCCAGCAGTCCCCACAGGATCTACGAGCAGTACTTC. Amino acid sequence: CASSPHRIYEQYF.

This clone was picked up a small number of times. This chain links TRBV2 with TRBJ1-1; D perhaps matches TRBD1 (6 bases). Trimming stripped 7 bases from V and 1 base from J, with 7 bases between. Germline assignment: CDR1 SNHLY and CDR2 FYNNEI. The CDR3 spans 12 residues. CDR3 bases: TGTGCCAGCAACAGGGCGAACACTGAAGCTTTCTTT. This sequence encodes CASNRANTEAFF.

The chain carries TRBV2 and TRBJ2-2; the D gene is possibly TRBD1 (6 bases). This CDR3 is built from 14 residues. Germline assignment: CDR1 SNHLY and CDR2 FYNNEI. Trimming pared 4 bases from V and 1 base from J, leaving 7 bases between. The CDR3 sequence is CASSGQVNTGELFF. CDR3 nucleotide sequence: TGTGCCAGCAGTGGACAGGTGAACACCGGGGAGCTGTTTTTT.

The V call is TRBV6-6, the J call TRBJ1-5; D is uncertain. Germline assignment: CDR1 MNHNY and CDR2 SVGAGI (reference sequence). The CDR3 is 14 residues long. V was shortened by 5 bases and J by 0 bases, with 8 bases between the two germline ends. The CDR3, as DNA: TGTGCCAGCAGTCACGGTGATAGCAATCAGCCCCAGCATTTT. Translating gives CASSHGDSNQPQHF.

The V gene is TRBV2, the J gene TRBJ1-6, with D possibly matching TRBD1 (5 bases). CDR3 length: 17 amino acids. With 2 bases removed from V and 7 bases from J, the gap between germline ends came to 18 bases. Germline assignment: CDR1 SNHLY and CDR2 FYNNEI. CDR3 bases: TGTGCCAGCAGTGAACAGGCAGGGTTGCATCAAAATTCACCCCTCCACTTT. Its protein is CASSEQAGLHQNSPLHF.

This chain uses TRBV5-4 with TRBJ2-3, with D possibly matching TRBD1 (6 bases). This CDR3 is 14 amino acids long. CDR1 and CDR2 from the germline V gene are SGHNT and YYREEE (reference sequence). The V end was cut by 3 bases, the J end by 4 bases, with 12 bases between. The CDR3 reads CASSSQGPPDTQYF. DNA for the CDR3: TGTGCCAGCAGCTCCCAGGGGCCCCCAGATACGCAGTATTTT.